This TCR beta chain was sequenced during a study of blood T cell repertoires in COVID-19. Study as a whole: COVID-19 samples, acute and convalescent, were from the United States, Italy and Spain. From T cells, B-cell-depleted T cells, or PBMCs came the material, which was cDNA or gDNA.

Data came from immunoSEQ multiplex PCR; TCRdb stores just in-frame clones and leaves some out. Counted here are some 160,000 clones, around 87% occurring once; the ten biggest clones make up around 10%. Patients of the Seattle cohort, enrolled during active infection, were followed longitudinally. The CDR3 consists of 15 residues. Trimming removed 5 bases from V and 8 bases from J, with 18 bases in between. CDR1 is SEHNR and CDR2 is FQNEAQ in the germline V gene (reference sequence). The sample consisted of peripheral blood. J is TRBJ1-4 and V is TRBV7-9; possible D gene TRBD1, 5 bases. The origin of this receptor is a woman aged 70-85 years with COVID-19, enrolled during active disease. The DNA of the CDR3 is TGTGCCAGCAGCCCGACTGGCGGGACCGGGGAAAAACTGTTTTTT. Translation: CASSPTGGTGEKLFF.